Listed here are 13 T cell receptor beta chains from one sample, sequenced in a study of tumor and adjacent non-tumor tissue in lung cancer listed by TCRdb under 2018. The library was produced with multiplex PCR. Sequenced on an Illumina HiSeq 2500. TCRbeta libraries were constructed through three rounds of nested PCR with primers (Table S4) according to protocols adapted from ARM-PCR. TCRdb took the public reads, trimmed them with fastp at Q25, ran MiXCR for clone calling and kept in-frame beta chains. Every distinct CDR3 protein forms one entry, paired with its most common genes and DNA. This sample has 100,000 to 120,000 distinct CDR3 sequences in its table, and approximately 87% of those were observed once. Jointly, the top ten make up about 23% of the sample. Bulk unsorted tissue served as the source for RNA extraction, and RNA quality was assessed using a NanoDrop ND-1000 and an Agilent 2100.

Input material: lung tumor tissue. The origin of the receptors is a man between 70 and 80 years old with non-small cell lung cancer.

This clonotype was seen ten or more times. The chain is built from TRBV12-3 or TRBV12-4 and TRBJ1-1; unclear D gene. Trimming removed 5 bases at V and 1 base at J, with 11 bases between. The CDR3 spans 14 residues. CDR3 protein: CASSPWRQNTEAFF. DNA of the CDR3: TGTGCCAGCAGTCCATGGAGGCAGAACACTGAAGCTTTCTTT.

Regarding this clonotype: Germline is not matched at one junction end, which may reflect a read error. The chain recombines TRBV10-2 with TRBJ2-4; no firm D call. The CDR3 covers 15 residues. Germline lookup yields CDR1 WSHSY and CDR2 SAAADI. Here the CDR3 reads CVSSEYRDRRNIQYF. CDR3 coding DNA: TGCGTCAGCAGTGAGTATCGCGACCGGCGGAACATTCAGTATTTC.

The chain is built from TRBV29-1 and TRBJ2-3; 9 bases map to TRBD2. CDR1 SQVTM and CDR2 ANQGSEA come from the germline V gene. The CDR3 loop spans 18 amino acids. J gave up 0 bases and V 1 base, and 11 bases lay outside the gene matches. The CDR3: CSVEGSSGGPSSTDTQYF. As DNA, the CDR3 is TGCAGCGTTGAAGGAAGTAGCGGGGGTCCTTCTAGCACAGATACGCAGTATTTT.

As concerns this clonotype: At one boundary the junction diverges from the germline segment, which might be a read error. The chain uses TRBV29-1 and TRBJ2-1; TRBD1 aligns across 9 bases. Germline V CDR1 and CDR2: SQVTM, ANQGSEA. This CDR3 is 14 amino acids long. CDR3 sequence: CSAHGQGSYNERFF. The CDR3 nucleotides are TGCAGCGCCCATGGACAGGGGTCCTACAATGAGCGGTTCTTC.

About this clonotype itself: At one end, the junction sequence differs from germline, possibly due to a read error. The V and J genes are TRBV12-3 or TRBV12-4 and TRBJ2-1; D unclear. The CDR3 extends over 11 amino acids. The CDR3 DNA sequence: TGCGCCAGCGCCACGTACAATGAGCAGTTCTTC. It translates to CASATYNEQFF.

Remarks on this clonotype: This CDR3 is missing its conserved last phenylalanine or tryptophan, likely due to a read error. The rearrangement uses TRBV5-6 and TRBJ1-1; D is unclear. Germline V gene data show CDR1 as SGHDT and CDR2 as YYEEEE. This CDR3 spans 13 amino acids. Trimming took off 4 bases at V and 4 bases at J, with 11 bases between the two ends. This chain's CDR3 is CASSTFEGTEAFL. The CDR3 region has the DNA TGTGCCAGCAGCACCTTCGAAGGCACTGAAGCTTTCCTT.

On this clonotype itself: The CDR3 end shows no conserved phenylalanine or tryptophan, and so a read error is likely. The chain recombines TRBV5-1 with TRBJ1-2, with D unresolved. V lost 0 bases and J lost 4, with 10 bases in between. Germline assignment: CDR1 SGHRS and CDR2 YFSETQ. The CDR3 extends over 14 amino acids. CDR3 in amino acids: CASSLDGIVYGYTS. The DNA for the CDR3 is TGCGCCAGCAGCTTGGATGGGATCGTCTATGGCTACACCTCC.

In regard to this clonotype: Germline and junction disagree at one end, which may indicate a read error. The V and J genes are TRBV6-6 and TRBJ1-5; a possible D gene is TRBD1 (6 bases). The CDR3 length is 19 residues. Germline assignment: CDR1 MNHNY and CDR2 SVGAGI (reference sequence). The CDR3 loop reads CASSTPKQQTRGSNQPHHF. CDR3 nucleotides: TGTGCCAGCAGTACACCTAAGCAGCAGACAAGGGGGAGCAATCAGCCCCACCATTTT.

The table lists this clonotype with a few counts. A read error is possible here, since a much larger clone lies one base away. The chain recombines TRBV5-1 with TRBJ1-1, with D possibly being TRBD1 (6 bases). The CDR3 loop spans 16 amino acids. The germline gives CDR1 SGHRS, CDR2 YFSETQ. The CDR3 region is CASSVGMTGLNAEAFF. As DNA, the CDR3 is TGCGCCAGCAGCGTAGGAATGACAGGATTGAACGCTGAAGCTTTCTTT.

Remarks on this clonotype: The germline gene is not matched at one end of the junction; a read error may be the cause. The V gene is TRBV6-1, the J gene TRBJ1-1; maybe TRBD1 (5 bases). Germline CDR1 MNHNS, CDR2 SASEGT. This CDR3 spans 12 amino acids. The CDR3 is CASRESGAEVFF. The CDR3 bases are TGTGCCAGCAGGGAGTCTGGGGCTGAAGTTTTCTTT.

This clonotype is labeled large (0.1 to 1%). The chain joins TRBV11-2 to TRBJ2-3; D possibly corresponds to TRBD1 (5 bases). Germline V gives CDR1 SGHAT, CDR2 FQNNGV. CDR3 length: 14 amino acids. V was cut by 5 bases and J by 7 bases, with 16 bases left in between. CDR3 region: CASSLTPGSNTQYF. DNA of the CDR3: TGTGCCAGCAGCCTAACCCCAGGGTCAAATACGCAGTATTTT.

This clonotype was counted once. The junction does not match germline at one end; this may be a read error. The chain combines TRBV11-1 with TRBJ2-5, with D perhaps TRBD2 (6 bases). There are 13 residues in the CDR3. Germline V lookup: CDR1 SGHAT, CDR2 FQDESV (reference sequence). Here the CDR3 DNA reads TGCGCCAGCAGCATAGCGCGGGGAGGATCCCAGTACTTC. Its protein is CASSIARGGSQYF.

Comment on this clonotype: One junction end does not reproduce the germline sequence, and a read error may be involved. The J gene is TRBJ2-5, the V gene TRBV12-3 or TRBV12-4, with TRBD2 identical over 10 bases. There are 20 residues in the CDR3. DNA of the CDR3: TGTTCCAGTATAAAAAGCGACCACCCGACTAGCGGGCTTCCCCAGGAGACCCAGTACTTC. As protein: CSSIKSDHPTSGLPQETQYF.